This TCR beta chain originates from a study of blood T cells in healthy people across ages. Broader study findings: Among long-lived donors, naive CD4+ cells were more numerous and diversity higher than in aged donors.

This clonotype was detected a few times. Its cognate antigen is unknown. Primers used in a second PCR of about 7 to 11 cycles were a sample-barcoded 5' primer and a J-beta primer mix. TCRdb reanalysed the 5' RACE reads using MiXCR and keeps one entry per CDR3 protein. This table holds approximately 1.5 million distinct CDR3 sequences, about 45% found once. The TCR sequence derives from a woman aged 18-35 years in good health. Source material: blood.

The DNA for the CDR3 is TGCGCCAGCAGCCAAGATCAGCGACTAGGGGTTCTAGATACGCAGTATTTT. This sequence encodes CASSQDQRLGVLDTQYF. V is TRBV4-3 and J is TRBJ2-3, with TRBD2 as a possible D gene (6 bases). The CDR3 totals 17 residues. The ends were cut back, 0 bases at V and 5 bases at J, with 18 bases in the middle. Germline V gives CDR1 LGHNA, CDR2 YSLEER.